The next 16 T cell receptor beta chains were all read from a single sample in a study of blood T cell repertoires in COVID-19. TCRdb's copy holds only in-frame clones and misses some; the assay was immunoSEQ multiplex PCR. The top ten hold about 3.5% of the sample, which has about 99,000 clones, around 90% seen once. The sequencing sample was made of peripheral blood. The receptor set was obtained from a human donor in a cohort sampled during active COVID-19.

This chain links TRBV4-2 with TRBJ1-5, with D maybe TRBD1 (5 bases). The CDR3 covers 15 residues. Germline V gene sequence: CDR1 LGHNA, CDR2 YNFKEQ. With 4 bases removed from V and 4 bases from J, the gap between germline ends came to 14 bases. The DNA of the CDR3 is TGTGCCAGCAGCCCTTTCGGGGGGAGGAATCAGCCCCAGCATTTT. It specifies CASSPFGGRNQPQHF.

The chain employs TRBV11-2 and TRBJ2-3; 7 nucleotides match TRBD2. The germline V gene has CDR1 SGHAT and CDR2 FQNNGV. This CDR3 is built from 13 residues. With 3 bases clipped from V and 3 bases from J, the junction kept 0 bases outside the gene matches. CDR3 residues: CASSFGGTDTQYF. Written as DNA, the CDR3 is TGTGCCAGCAGCTTCGGGGGGACAGATACGCAGTATTTT.

V is TRBV4-1 and J is TRBJ2-3, with 12 bases that match TRBD2. The CDR3 totals 16 residues. Germline V CDR1 and CDR2: MGHRA, YSYEKL. The V and J ends lost 3 bases and 4 bases, in that order; junction bases with no gene match: 5. In nucleotides, the CDR3 is TGCGCCAGCAGCCAGAGACTAGCGGGGGATGCAGATACGCAGTATTTT. Its protein product is CASSQRLAGDADTQYF.

The gene calls are TRBV10-3 and TRBJ2-3; 9 bases line up with TRBD2. CDR1 ENHRY and CDR2 SYGVKD come from the germline V gene. The V segment lost 7 bases and the J segment 5 bases; nucleotides outside the gene matches: 1. The length of the CDR3 is 12 residues. CDR3 nucleotides: TGTGCCATCAAAGCGGGAGGAGATACGCAGTATTTT. Translating gives CAIKAGGDTQYF.

The rearrangement joins TRBV27 to TRBJ1-5; the D is unclear. Trimming took off 6 bases at V and 0 bases at J, with 12 bases between the two ends. Germline V gene sequence: CDR1 MNHEY, CDR2 SMNVEV (reference sequence). The CDR3 extends over 15 amino acids. The CDR3 here is CASSPSSYSNQPQHF. In DNA form, the CDR3 reads TGTGCCAGCAGCCCATCTAGTTATAGCAATCAGCCCCAGCATTTT.

The chain employs TRBV6-2 or TRBV6-3 and TRBJ1-1, with no clear D. This CDR3 has 12 residues. Germline V gene data show CDR1 as MNHEY and CDR2 as SVGEGT. The germline V and J ends were trimmed by 0 bases and 7 bases, with 6 bases remaining between them. CDR3 nucleotide sequence: TGTGCCAGCAGTTACTCCCCAGTTGAAGCTTTCTTT. Translating gives CASSYSPVEAFF.

V gene TRBV4-2 combines with J gene TRBJ1-2; D is perhaps TRBD1 (6 bases). Germline V lookup: CDR1 LGHNA, CDR2 YNFKEQ. The germline V and J ends were trimmed by 0 bases and 8 bases, with 13 bases remaining between them. The CDR3 is made up of 14 amino acids. The DNA of the CDR3 is TGTGCCAGCAGCCAAGAGGGGGGGCGGGGAGGCTACACCTTC. Translating it yields CASSQEGGRGGYTF.

The genes are TRBV6-5 and TRBJ1-5, with D possibly TRBD1 on 5 matching bases. Trimming stripped 8 bases from V and 2 bases from J, with 13 bases between. Per germline, CDR1 MNHEY and CDR2 SVGAGI. The CDR3 length is 14 residues. The CDR3 DNA sequence: TGTGCCAGCGGCGCCCAGGGTGGCAATCAGCCCCAGCATTTT. Amino acid sequence: CASGAQGGNQPQHF.

This sequence joins TRBV7-8 and TRBJ2-7, with TRBD2 matching over 9 bases. Germline-derived CDR1 and CDR2 are SGHVS and FQNEAQ. This CDR3 has 15 residues. Trimming at V came to 4 bases and at J to 0 bases, leaving 4 bases not matched to a gene. The CDR3 reads CASSWTSVSSYEQYF. CDR3 bases: TGTGCCAGCAGCTGGACTAGCGTGAGCTCCTACGAGCAGTACTTC.

This chain joins TRBV29-1 and TRBJ2-3; D gene ambiguous. CDR1 is SQVTM and CDR2 is ANQGSEA in the germline V gene. Trimming stripped 6 bases from V and 1 base from J, with 5 bases between. CDR3 length equals 11 residues. The CDR3 sequence is CSVSRTDTQYF. The DNA of the CDR3 is TGCAGCGTAAGCCGCACAGATACGCAGTATTTT.

The chain combines TRBV3-1 (or the pseudogene TRBV3-2) with TRBJ1-2; D not certain. V lost 3 bases to trimming and J lost 0 bases, with 14 bases between them. The CDR3 is 16 amino acids. Germline CDR1 reads LGHDT; CDR2 reads YNNKEL (reference sequence). The CDR3 coding sequence is TGTGCCAGCAGCCAGTACGGAGCCCATGCTAACTATGGCTACACCTTC. Protein: CASSQYGAHANYGYTF.

This chain joins TRBV4-1 and TRBJ2-7; D possibly corresponds to TRBD1 (5 bases). Germline V gene sequence: CDR1 MGHRA, CDR2 YSYEKL. The V and J ends lost 4 bases and 2 bases respectively, with 15 bases between them. The CDR3 covers 15 residues. This CDR3 is CASSLSPDSTYEQYF. For the CDR3, the DNA is TGCGCCAGCAGCCTTAGCCCAGACAGCACCTACGAGCAGTACTTC.

The V gene is TRBV29-1, the J gene TRBJ2-1; 13 nucleotides align to TRBD2. Trimming at V came to 7 bases and at J to 8 bases, leaving 5 bases not matched to a gene. The CDR3 runs 13 residues. Germline V gives CDR1 SQVTM, CDR2 ANQGSEA. As DNA, the CDR3 is TGCAGCGGGCAACTAGCGGGGGGGGATGAGCAGTTCTTC. This codes for CSGQLAGGDEQFF.

V gene TRBV7-2 combines with J gene TRBJ2-3; TRBD1 agrees at 8 bases. This CDR3 spans 16 amino acids. Looked up from germline, CDR1 is SGHTA and CDR2 is FQGNSA. Unmatched junction bases numbered 7, after V lost 5 bases and J lost 0 bases. In DNA form, the CDR3 reads TGTGCCAGCAGCACCTGGACAGGGACTAGCACAGATACGCAGTATTTT. As protein: CASSTWTGTSTDTQYF.

The CDR3, as DNA: TGTGCCAGTAGTACGACGGGGGGGACCGGGGAGCTGTTTTTT. The encoded protein is CASSTTGGTGELFF. J is TRBJ2-2 and V is TRBV19; 8 bases agree with TRBD2. The CDR3 is 14 amino acids. Looked up from germline, CDR1 is LNHDA and CDR2 is SQIVND (reference sequence). V shed 4 bases and J 5 bases; nucleotides not matched to a gene: 3.

The chain uses TRBV10-3 and TRBJ1-1; 9 bases line up with TRBD1. The V gene end was trimmed by 10 bases and the J gene end by 3 bases; junction bases not matched to a gene: 6. This CDR3 region has 13 residues. The germline CDR1 and CDR2 sequences are ENHRY and SYGVKD. Here the CDR3 reads CATEQGADTEAFF. CDR3 in DNA: TGTGCCACAGAACAGGGGGCGGACACTGAAGCTTTCTTT.